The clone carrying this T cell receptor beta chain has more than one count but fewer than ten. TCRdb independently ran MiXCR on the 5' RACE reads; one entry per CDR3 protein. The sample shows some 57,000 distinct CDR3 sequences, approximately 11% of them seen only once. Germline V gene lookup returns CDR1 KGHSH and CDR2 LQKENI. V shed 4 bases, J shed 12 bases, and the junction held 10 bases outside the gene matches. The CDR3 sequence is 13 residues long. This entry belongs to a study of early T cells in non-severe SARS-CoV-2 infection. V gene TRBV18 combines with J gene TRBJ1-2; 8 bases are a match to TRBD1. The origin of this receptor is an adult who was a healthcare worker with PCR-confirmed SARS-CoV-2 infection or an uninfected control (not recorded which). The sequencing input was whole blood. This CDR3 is CASSLGQATHNTF. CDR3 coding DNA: TGTGCCAGCTCACTGGGACAGGCAACACATAACACCTTC. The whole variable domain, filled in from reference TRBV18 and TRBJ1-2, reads NAGVMQNPRHLVRRRGQEARLRCSPMKGHSHVYWYRQLPEEGLKFMVYLQKENIIDESGMPKERFSAEFPKEGPSILRIQQVVRGDSAAYFCASSLGQATHNTFGSGTRLTVV.